Below are 29 T cell receptor beta chains sequenced from a single sample in a study of cytomegalovirus exposure and HLA in healthy donors. In the PCR, 60 Vbeta and 13 Jbeta primers were used. Generated by immunoSEQ multiplex PCR, the TCRdb table keeps only in-frame clones and is missing some. The data contain around 200,000 clones, roughly four fifths of them singletons. Sequenced: PBMCs. All receptors derive from a woman younger than 45 in good health and CMV-seropositive.

This rearrangement joins TRBV28 to TRBJ2-7; 8 bases agree with TRBD1. Germline CDR1 MDHEN, CDR2 SYDVKM. V shed 8 bases and J 2 bases; nucleotides not matched to a gene: 8. The CDR3 loop spans 14 amino acids. CDR3 loop: CASLRTGKPYEQYF. In DNA, the CDR3 is TGTGCCAGCTTACGGACAGGGAAACCCTACGAGCAGTACTTC.

This clone has only a few counts. The genes are TRBV9 and TRBJ2-2; 8 bases fit TRBD1. This CDR3 region has 17 residues. Unmatched junction bases numbered 7, after V lost 3 bases and J lost 0 bases. Germline CDR1 is SGDLS and CDR2 is YYNGEE. The CDR3, as DNA: TGTGCCAGCAGCGCCCGGGACAGGAGCGCGAACACCGGGGAGCTGTTTTTT. Its translation: CASSARDRSANTGELFF.

This rearrangement joins TRBV2 to TRBJ2-1; D is ambiguous. Germline V CDR1 and CDR2: SNHLY, FYNNEI. CDR3 length equals 14 residues. V was pared by 8 bases and J by 0 bases, with 11 bases between. The CDR3 spells CASERWSSYNEQFF. Written as DNA, the CDR3 is TGTGCCAGCGAGAGGTGGAGCTCCTACAATGAGCAGTTCTTC.

The rearrangement links TRBV18 to TRBJ1-2; 10 bases map to TRBD1. Germline V lookup: CDR1 KGHSH, CDR2 LQKENI. CDR3 size: 13 residues. V dropped 3 bases and J dropped 8; count of bases not matched to a gene: 3. The CDR3 sequence: CASSPDRGPGYTF. The CDR3 DNA is TGTGCCAGCTCACCTGACAGGGGGCCGGGCTACACCTTC.

With regard to this clone: Other DNA sequences in the sample encode the same CDR3. This rearrangement joins TRBV5-1 to TRBJ2-5; 10 bases map to TRBD1. The CDR3 covers 15 residues. CDR1 SGHRS and CDR2 YFSETQ come from the germline V gene. V dropped 0 bases and J dropped 5; count of bases not matched to a gene: 4. CDR3 in DNA: TGCGCCAGCAGCTTGGCCGGGACAGGGGTGGAGACCCAGTACTTC. Protein sequence: CASSLAGTGVETQYF.

The rearrangement joins TRBV2 to TRBJ2-7, with 9 nucleotides matching TRBD1. The CDR3 runs to 13 residues. Germline loops: CDR1 SNHLY, CDR2 FYNNEI. V trimming: 5 bases; J trimming: 6 bases; junction bases outside the gene matches: 5. CDR3 sequence reads: CASSRDRVGEQYF. CDR3 DNA: TGTGCCAGCAGTCGGGACAGGGTAGGCGAGCAGTACTTC.

This clone showed up just once. The V and J genes are TRBV20-1 and TRBJ2-4; the D is unclear. Germline CDR1 is DFQATT and CDR2 is SNEGSKA (reference sequence). V gave up 2 bases and J gave up 7 bases, with 6 bases separating them. The CDR3 has 11 residues. The CDR3: CSARSQNIQYF. The DNA of the CDR3 is TGCAGTGCTAGATCACAGAACATTCAGTACTTC.

This chain connects TRBV28 to TRBJ2-5; 9 nucleotides match TRBD1. The J call may be mistaken, given a closer DNA end match to TRBJ2-7. CDR1 and CDR2 (germline): MDHEN, SYDVKM. The CDR3 totals 14 residues. The CDR3 nucleotides read TGTGCCAGCAGTGGGACAGGGAGTACCTACGAGCAGTACTTC. It translates to CASSGTGSTYEQYF.

In this sample, this clone turned up a few times. CDR3 coding DNA: TGTGCCAGCAGCTTAGTCAGCGGGAGGGGAAACACTGAAGCTTTCTTT. It encodes CASSLVSGRGNTEAFF. V usage is TRBV7-2 and J usage is TRBJ1-1; D is possibly TRBD1 (5 bases). The CDR3 contains 16 residues. Germline CDR1 is SGHTA and CDR2 is FQGNSA. V lost 1 base, J lost 2 bases, and 14 bases lay in between.

The rearrangement joins TRBV4-1 to TRBJ2-7; 10 bases map to TRBD2. V dropped 0 bases and J dropped 3; count of bases not matched to a gene: 2. CDR3 length: 15 residues. Per germline, CDR1 MGHRA and CDR2 YSYEKL. CDR3 region: CASSQEASGSYEQYF. As DNA, the CDR3 is TGCGCCAGCAGCCAAGAGGCTAGCGGGAGCTACGAGCAGTACTTC.

The J gene is TRBJ2-7, the V gene TRBV6-1; 7 bases map to TRBD2. Unmatched junction bases numbered 1, after V lost 2 bases and J lost 0 bases. CDR1 and CDR2 (germline): MNHNS, SASEGT. There are 14 residues in the CDR3. In DNA form, the CDR3 reads TGTGCCAGCAGTGAACTAGCGGACTCCTACGAGCAGTACTTC. Its protein product is CASSELADSYEQYF.

This clone came up once. The V and J genes are TRBV27 and TRBJ1-4; 8 bases align to TRBD1. The CDR3 is made up of 13 amino acids. The trim removed 4 bases at V and 8 bases at J, leaving 3 bases unmatched. Germline CDR1 reads MNHEY; CDR2 reads SMNVEV (reference sequence). CDR3 bases: TGTGCCAGCAGTTGGCGGACAGGGGAAAAACTGTTTTTT. This encodes CASSWRTGEKLFF.

This rearrangement joins TRBV11-2 to TRBJ2-1, with no clear D. V lost 7 bases and J lost 10, with 11 bases in between. The CDR3 totals 11 residues. Looked up from germline, CDR1 is SGHAT and CDR2 is FQNNGV. The CDR3: CASTPTQEQFF. CDR3 bases: TGTGCCAGCACCCCAACTCAAGAGCAGTTCTTC.

The chain has TRBV19 and TRBJ2-7; 9 bases map to TRBD2. With 4 bases clipped from V and 5 bases from J, the junction kept 12 bases outside the gene matches. CDR1 is LNHDA, CDR2 SQIVND, per germline (reference sequence). This CDR3 region has 16 residues. CDR3 sequence (DNA): TGTGCCAGTAGTACCATATGGACTAGCGTCCTCCACGAGCAGTACTTC. This codes for CASSTIWTSVLHEQYF. Complete variable domain (other parts from reference TRBV19 and TRBJ2-7): DGGITQSPKYLFRKEGQNVTLSCEQNLNHDAMYWYRQDPGQGLRLIYYSQIVNDFQKGDIAEGYSVSREKKESFPLTVTSAQKNPTAFYLCASSTIWTSVLHEQYFGPGTRLTVT.

The J gene is TRBJ1-1, the V gene TRBV7-2, with D perhaps matching TRBD1 (5 bases). Deletions cut 0 bases from V and 2 bases from J, with 10 bases between. CDR3 length: 15 residues. Germline V lookup: CDR1 SGHTA, CDR2 FQGNSA. CDR3 in amino acids: CASSLAQGLNTEAFF. The CDR3, as DNA: TGTGCCAGCAGCTTAGCGCAGGGCTTAAACACTGAAGCTTTCTTT.

This chain uses TRBV5-1 with TRBJ1-2, with TRBD1 matching over 9 bases. CDR1 is SGHRS, CDR2 YFSETQ, per germline. The CDR3 consists of 15 residues. V was pared by 8 bases and J by 8 bases, with 16 bases of the junction left unmatched. CDR3 region: CASTIYSPDRGGYTF. In nucleotides, the CDR3 is TGCGCCAGTACCATCTACTCCCCGGACAGGGGAGGCTACACCTTC. The complete variable domain, with remaining parts taken from reference TRBV5-1 and TRBJ1-2, reads KAGVTQTPRYLIKTRGQQVTLSCSPISGHRSVSWYQQTPGQGLQFLFEYFSETQRNKGNFPGRFSGRQFSNSRSEMNVSTLELGDSALYLCASTIYSPDRGGYTFGSGTRLTVV.

The V and J genes are TRBV5-6 and TRBJ2-7; TRBD2 agrees at 9 bases. The CDR3 sequence is 12 residues long. Trimming cost V 4 bases and J 7 bases; bases outside gene matches: 3. Germline V gives CDR1 SGHDT, CDR2 YYEEEE. CDR3 in DNA: TGTGCCAGCAGCCCGGGACTAGCAGAGCAGTACTTC. Translated: CASSPGLAEQYF. The complete variable domain, with remaining parts taken from reference TRBV5-6 and TRBJ2-7, reads DAGVTQSPTHLIKTRGQQVTLRCSPKSGHDTVSWYQQALGQGPQFIFQYYEEEERQRGNFPDRFSGHQFPNYSSELNVNALLLGDSALYLCASSPGLAEQYFGPGTRLTVT.

CDR3 DNA sequence: TGTGCCAGCAGCTTCACAGGTCGTTTCGGGGAGCAGTACTTC. This encodes CASSFTGRFGEQYF. The chain employs TRBV5-6 and TRBJ2-7; TRBD1 might be the D (5 bases). This CDR3 region has 14 residues. V lost 2 bases to trimming and J lost 7 bases, with 16 bases between them. Germline V gene sequence: CDR1 SGHDT, CDR2 YYEEEE.

The chain is built from TRBV2 and TRBJ2-1; no clear D gene. CDR3 length equals 14 residues. In germline, CDR1 is SNHLY, CDR2 FYNNEI. V was trimmed by 0 bases and J by 4 bases, leaving 7 bases between them. The CDR3 sequence is CASSEAPTYNEQFF. The CDR3 DNA follows: TGTGCCAGCAGTGAAGCCCCCACTTACAATGAGCAGTTCTTC.

This clone showed up many times. The chain employs TRBV2 and TRBJ2-3; TRBD2 matches 14 bases. Losses at the gene ends were 0 bases for V and 3 bases for J; bases not matched to a gene: 14. CDR1 SNHLY and CDR2 FYNNEI come from the germline V gene. The CDR3 consists of 21 residues. This chain's CDR3 is CASSEAWGLAGVNAWTDTQYF. In nucleotides, the CDR3 is TGTGCCAGCAGTGAAGCGTGGGGACTAGCGGGAGTTAACGCTTGGACAGATACGCAGTATTTT.

This clone was observed a few times. Germline and junction disagree at one end, which may indicate a read error. V usage is TRBV7-7 and J usage is TRBJ2-2, with D perhaps TRBD1 (6 bases). CDR3 size: 14 residues. Germline V lookup: CDR1 SSHAT, CDR2 FNYEAQ (reference sequence). The CDR3: CASSHRTDTGELFF. In DNA, the CDR3 is TGTGCTAGCAGCCACCGGACAGACACCGGGGAGCTGTTTTTT.

This rearrangement joins TRBV28 to TRBJ2-5, with TRBD2 matching over 10 bases. Germline CDR1 MDHEN, CDR2 SYDVKM. The J segment lost 6 bases and the V segment lost 6 bases, leaving 13 bases of the junction unmatched. This CDR3 spans 16 amino acids. DNA of the CDR3: TGTGCCAGCAGACCTGGGCTACTAGCGGGAATAAAGACCCAGTACTTC. As protein: CASRPGLLAGIKTQYF.

This clone was counted once. This chain connects TRBV27 to TRBJ2-3; D perhaps matches TRBD2 (5 bases). This CDR3 region has 17 residues. Germline values: CDR1 MNHEY, CDR2 SMNVEV (reference sequence). V lost 5 bases, J lost 0 bases, and 18 bases lay in between. Written as DNA, the CDR3 is TGTGCCAGCAGTACCCCCCGAGGGCAACGTAGCACAGATACGCAGTATTTT. Its protein is CASSTPRGQRSTDTQYF.

This sequence joins TRBV2 and TRBJ2-5; 8 positions match TRBD2. The CDR3 spans 16 residues. Germline CDR1 SNHLY, CDR2 FYNNEI. The V gene end was trimmed by 2 bases and the J gene end by 0 bases; junction bases not matched to a gene: 5. The DNA of the CDR3 is TGTGCCAGCAGTGAATGGGCTAGCGGGTACCAAGAGACCCAGTACTTC. Translating it yields CASSEWASGYQETQYF.

The sample holds one count of this clone. The gene calls are TRBV7-2 and TRBJ2-3; 11 bases align to TRBD2. Germline V gene data show CDR1 as SGHTA and CDR2 as FQGNSA. This CDR3 is 18 amino acids long. The V segment lost 3 bases and the J segment 4 bases; nucleotides outside the gene matches: 12. CDR3 nucleotides: TGTGCCAGCAGCTTCCCTCTAGCGGGAGGAGTGCGGGCAGATACGCAGTATTTT. Its protein is CASSFPLAGGVRADTQYF.

This clone was seen once. This chain connects TRBV7-6 to TRBJ2-1; a possible D gene is TRBD2 (6 bases). The V end was cut by 4 bases, the J end by 4 bases, with 17 bases between. The CDR3 has 16 residues. The germline V gene has CDR1 SGHVS and CDR2 FNYEAQ. CDR3 region: CASSSREARAYNEQFF. For the CDR3, the DNA is TGTGCCAGCAGCTCGAGGGAGGCTAGGGCTTACAATGAGCAGTTCTTC.

In nucleotides, the CDR3 is TGTGCCAGCAGCTTAGGCGGGAGCTCCTACAATGAGCAGTTCTTC. This gives the protein CASSLGGSSYNEQFF. This chain links TRBV11-3 with TRBJ2-1, with 7 bases lining up with TRBD2. The CDR3 is 15 residues long. V lost 1 base, J lost 0 bases, and 0 bases stayed unmatched. Germline CDR1 and CDR2: SGHNT and YENEEA.

The chain links TRBV6-1 to TRBJ2-7; possibly TRBD1 for D (5 bases). The V end was cut by 5 bases, the J end by 0 bases, with 11 bases between. CDR1 is MNHNS and CDR2 is SASEGT in the germline V gene. This CDR3 is built from 14 residues. The CDR3 nucleotides are TGTGCCAGCAGTCTAGGGGATAGCTCCTACGAGCAGTACTTC. Translating it yields CASSLGDSSYEQYF.

This chain links TRBV2 with TRBJ1-5; the D gene is possibly TRBD1 (5 bases). The V gene's germline CDR1 is SNHLY and CDR2 FYNNEI. This CDR3 spans 14 amino acids. V was clipped by 8 bases and J by 2 bases, with 13 bases between them. CDR3 DNA: TGTGCCAGCGCACAGGCCCTAGGCAATCAGCCCCAGCATTTT. Translated: CASAQALGNQPQHF.